The rows below give T cell receptor beta chains drawn from one sample of a study of blood T cell repertoires in COVID-19. The data were produced by immunoSEQ multiplex PCR, yet TCRdb's version contains in-frame clones alone and is incomplete. The sample holds approximately 210,000 clones, about four fifths seen once. The sample consisted of peripheral blood. These receptors all stem from a woman between 40 and 55 years old with active or convalescent COVID-19. Both conserved end residues are trimmed from each CDR3. Fields, in order: J gene, V gene, CDR3 protein.

J: TRBJ1-3; V: TRBV7-9; CDR3: ASSLQGWSGNTIY
J: TRBJ2-1; V: TRBV29-1; CDR3: SVELAGGTYGEQF
J: TRBJ2-7; V: TRBV5-8; CDR3: ASSSGAGRAFNEQY
J: TRBJ2-3; V: TRBV7-2; CDR3: ASSLDPSGGADTQY
J: TRBJ1-2; V: TRBV18; CDR3: ASSPPGGGYT
J: TRBJ2-3; V: TRBV5-6; CDR3: ASSPRPPSGSTDTQY
J: TRBJ1-4; V: TRBV30; CDR3: AWRQGADEKLF
J: TRBJ2-5; V: TRBV28; CDR3: ASFRGQETQY
J: TRBJ1-5; V: TRBV4-1; CDR3: ASSHAQAGLYNQPQH
J: TRBJ2-3; V: TRBV19; CDR3: ASLGPGTDTQY
J: TRBJ2-7; V: TRBV18; CDR3: ASSPLMERVYYEQY
J: TRBJ1-2; V: TRBV5-1; CDR3: ASSLVPGQGRNGYT
J: TRBJ1-2; V: TRBV7-2; CDR3: ASRFMRNYGYT
J: TRBJ1-3; V: TRBV19; CDR3: ASSRQGKRGNTIY
J: TRBJ1-1; V: TRBV10-3; CDR3: AISEVALNTEAF
J: TRBJ2-3; V: TRBV7-8; CDR3: ASSLPRLAGEDTQY
J: TRBJ2-1; V: TRBV5-8; CDR3: ASSLDPQGPRGQF
J: TRBJ1-2; V: TRBV21-1; CDR3: ASSKYSETGRVGYT
J: TRBJ1-1; V: TRBV7-2; CDR3: ASSGGTGGTNTEAF
J: TRBJ2-3; V: TRBV19; CDR3: ASSPGQMDTQY
J: TRBJ1-6; V: TRBV18; CDR3: ASSRDSSSYNSPLH
J: TRBJ1-2; V: TRBV2; CDR3: ASSPDRGVGGYT
J: TRBJ1-3; V: TRBV9; CDR3: ASSVEAGRSGNTIY